Listed here is a single T cell receptor beta chain. This sample includes further DNA sequences coding for the same CDR3. These data are taken from a study of blood T cell repertoires in COVID-19. The wider study: The origin of the acute and convalescent COVID-19 samples was the United States, Italy and Spain. In each case, the material was cDNA or gDNA derived from T cells, B-cell-depleted T cells, or PBMCs.

Germline values: CDR1 MNHEY, CDR2 SVGAGI. The CDR3 extends over 12 amino acids. Trimming cost V 2 bases and J 7 bases, with 6 bases left between them. In the original processing: Researchers report that nucleated cell counts were estimated from reference gene primer amplification. Sequenced by immunoSEQ multiplex PCR; TCRdb stores in-frame clones only, minus some. The DNA gave D and trimming, while V, J and clone size come from that table. In the table there are fewer than 250,000 clones, around 82% of which are singletons. The chain uses TRBV6-5 and TRBJ2-1, with D tentatively TRBD2 (6 bases). The sequence derives from a middle-aged woman with acute or convalescent COVID-19. Sequenced material: peripheral blood. In DNA form, the CDR3 reads TGTGCCAGCAGTTACGGAGGGAATGAGCAGTTCTTC. Translating gives CASSYGGNEQFF.